The rows below give T cell receptor beta chains drawn from one sample of a study of blood T cell repertoires in COVID-19. Using immunoSEQ multiplex PCR, the repertoire was profiled, and TCRdb retains in-frame clones only, with some absent. Here the sample spans 55,000 to 75,000 clones, around 82% being singletons. Specimen: peripheral blood. The receptors stem from a man older than 75 with COVID-19, enrolled during active disease. Both conserved end residues are part of each CDR3. The D gene is left open where the match is weak.

v_gene: TRBV30; j_gene: TRBJ2-1; d_gene: TRBD1; CDR3aa: CAWKGQYPYNEQFF
v_gene: TRBV10-3; j_gene: TRBJ1-5; d_gene: .; CDR3aa: CAIKPDNSNQPQHF
v_gene: TRBV7-8; j_gene: TRBJ2-2; d_gene: TRBD2; CDR3aa: CASSLSGGTNTGELFF
v_gene: TRBV30; j_gene: TRBJ2-1; d_gene: .; CDR3aa: CAWAATQVPFF
v_gene: TRBV6-6; j_gene: TRBJ1-5; d_gene: TRBD1; CDR3aa: CASSPRGQVNQPQHF
v_gene: TRBV4-3; j_gene: TRBJ2-5; d_gene: .; CDR3aa: CASSQAITGGPWYF
v_gene: TRBV18; j_gene: TRBJ1-1; d_gene: .; CDR3aa: CASSADMNTEAFF
v_gene: TRBV6-2/TRBV6-3; j_gene: TRBJ1-1; d_gene: .; CDR3aa: CASSSYSSGQGGRTEAFF
v_gene: TRBV25-1; j_gene: TRBJ1-6; d_gene: TRBD1; CDR3aa: CASSEYGKGGNSPLHF
v_gene: TRBV11-2; j_gene: TRBJ2-1; d_gene: .; CDR3aa: CASERPSGSYNEQFF
v_gene: TRBV6-5; j_gene: TRBJ2-1; d_gene: .; CDR3aa: CASRRTGTGVFEQFF
v_gene: TRBV28; j_gene: TRBJ1-5; d_gene: .; CDR3aa: CASSPSAGSTVGQPQHF
v_gene: TRBV19; j_gene: TRBJ2-3; d_gene: TRBD1; CDR3aa: CASSSRTGSTDTQYF
v_gene: TRBV12-3/TRBV12-4; j_gene: TRBJ1-2; d_gene: .; CDR3aa: CASSPDSNYGYTF
v_gene: TRBV28; j_gene: TRBJ1-2; d_gene: TRBD1; CDR3aa: CASSGPGTAVYGYTF
v_gene: TRBV7-9; j_gene: TRBJ1-1; d_gene: .; CDR3aa: CASSPLSGSEAFF
v_gene: TRBV2; j_gene: TRBJ2-1; d_gene: .; CDR3aa: CASSAGRGTYNEQFF
v_gene: TRBV5-1; j_gene: TRBJ2-1; d_gene: .; CDR3aa: CASSLEGLPYNEQFF
v_gene: TRBV19; j_gene: TRBJ2-2; d_gene: .; CDR3aa: CASSIPSRTGELFF
v_gene: TRBV21-1; j_gene: TRBJ1-6; d_gene: .; CDR3aa: CASSKGDRGYSPLHF
v_gene: TRBV9; j_gene: TRBJ1-2; d_gene: .; CDR3aa: CASSVGAEGAYGYTF
v_gene: TRBV19; j_gene: TRBJ1-5; d_gene: .; CDR3aa: CASSIGGGADNQPQHF
v_gene: TRBV27; j_gene: TRBJ1-1; d_gene: .; CDR3aa: CASEYREGTEAFF
v_gene: TRBV7-2; j_gene: TRBJ1-1; d_gene: TRBD1; CDR3aa: CASSKRTGRNTEAFF
v_gene: TRBV7-3; j_gene: TRBJ1-2; d_gene: TRBD1; CDR3aa: CASSFTDRGNGYTF
v_gene: TRBV7-9; j_gene: TRBJ1-2; d_gene: .; CDR3aa: CASSLAVGVVYGYTF
v_gene: TRBV6-2/TRBV6-3; j_gene: TRBJ2-2; d_gene: TRBD1; CDR3aa: CASSRPTGGTGELFF
v_gene: TRBV4-3; j_gene: TRBJ2-3; d_gene: TRBD1; CDR3aa: CASSNSRGPIRDTQYF
v_gene: TRBV5-6; j_gene: TRBJ1-4; d_gene: TRBD1; CDR3aa: CASSFRGQAEKLFF
v_gene: TRBV5-1; j_gene: TRBJ2-2; d_gene: .; CDR3aa: CASSLGVHGIGELFF
v_gene: TRBV6-5; j_gene: TRBJ1-1; d_gene: .; CDR3aa: CASSYWQATEAFF
v_gene: TRBV5-1; j_gene: TRBJ2-2; d_gene: .; CDR3aa: CASSLGRPTGELFF
v_gene: TRBV11-3; j_gene: TRBJ2-3; d_gene: .; CDR3aa: CASSSTGTDTQYF
v_gene: TRBV29-1; j_gene: TRBJ1-1; d_gene: .; CDR3aa: CSVGGGRRNTEAFF
v_gene: TRBV5-1; j_gene: TRBJ1-1; d_gene: TRBD1; CDR3aa: CASSLRTGERAFF
v_gene: TRBV9; j_gene: TRBJ1-1; d_gene: TRBD1; CDR3aa: CASSARQGAEAFF
v_gene: TRBV5-1; j_gene: TRBJ1-3; d_gene: TRBD1; CDR3aa: CASSVGQSGNTIYF
v_gene: TRBV30; j_gene: TRBJ2-7; d_gene: .; CDR3aa: CAWSFTGRYEQYF
v_gene: TRBV18; j_gene: TRBJ1-1; d_gene: TRBD1; CDR3aa: CASSPRTGDIAEAFF
v_gene: TRBV27; j_gene: TRBJ2-5; d_gene: TRBD2; CDR3aa: CASSYGGRLAGVSIETQYF
v_gene: TRBV28; j_gene: TRBJ1-1; d_gene: TRBD1; CDR3aa: CASSPVGTGHTEAFF
v_gene: TRBV6-5; j_gene: TRBJ1-1; d_gene: TRBD1; CDR3aa: CASRSGQGSNTEAFF
v_gene: TRBV29-1; j_gene: TRBJ2-1; d_gene: TRBD1; CDR3aa: CSGRSRGSYNEQFF
v_gene: TRBV7-9; j_gene: TRBJ1-2; d_gene: TRBD1; CDR3aa: CASSLISGGVTGGYGYTF
v_gene: TRBV28; j_gene: TRBJ1-6; d_gene: .; CDR3aa: CASSFEGRGGSPLHF
v_gene: TRBV3-1/TRBV3-2; j_gene: TRBJ1-1; d_gene: TRBD1; CDR3aa: CASSQDPSTGTGGKSTEAFF
v_gene: TRBV28; j_gene: TRBJ2-7; d_gene: .; CDR3aa: CASSLPPTDEQYF
v_gene: TRBV11-2; j_gene: TRBJ2-1; d_gene: TRBD2; CDR3aa: CASKGSGRTGDNEQFF
v_gene: TRBV30; j_gene: TRBJ1-1; d_gene: .; CDR3aa: CAWSVLPAATTEAFF
v_gene: TRBV5-5; j_gene: TRBJ1-4; d_gene: TRBD1; CDR3aa: CASSFPGQDHEKLFF
v_gene: TRBV5-1; j_gene: TRBJ2-2; d_gene: .; CDR3aa: CASRGNTGELFF
v_gene: TRBV5-1; j_gene: TRBJ2-3; d_gene: TRBD2; CDR3aa: CASGVVAGGDTQYF
v_gene: TRBV28; j_gene: TRBJ1-4; d_gene: TRBD1; CDR3aa: CASSLYGTGGSVEKLFF
v_gene: TRBV5-4; j_gene: TRBJ2-1; d_gene: .; CDR3aa: CASSLRLVEYNEQFF
v_gene: TRBV3-1/TRBV3-2; j_gene: TRBJ2-5; d_gene: TRBD2; CDR3aa: CASSQPASAGVKETQYF
v_gene: TRBV27; j_gene: TRBJ1-1; d_gene: .; CDR3aa: CASSLLTEVNTEAFF
v_gene: TRBV12-3/TRBV12-4; j_gene: TRBJ2-1; d_gene: .; CDR3aa: CASSTGFDEQFF